Each of the 30 T cell receptor beta chains below was sequenced from the same sample in a study of CD8+CD57+ T cells in acquired aplastic anemia. The TCR beta profiling, which covered VDJ combination and CDR3 sequence, was carried out using genomic DNA as the template. Each CDR3 protein is one row after TCRdb ran MiXCR on the reads. This sample has fewer than 100,000 distinct CDR3 sequences, with 40% to 55% found just once. The sequenced sample consisted of sorted CD4+, CD8+, or CD8+CD57+ T cells (not recorded which) from PBMCs. The receptor source for this set is a human donor in good health, serving as a control.

This clonotype was counted only a few times. A clone one base away is much larger, so this may be a read error. The chain has TRBV7-9 and TRBJ1-1, with D possibly being TRBD1 (6 bases). CDR3 size: 15 residues. CDR1 SEHNR and CDR2 FQNEAQ come from the germline V gene (reference sequence). The DNA for the CDR3 is TGTGCCTGCAGCTCAAGGGGCAGGGGGAACACTGAAGCTTTCTTT. The encoded protein is CACSSRGRGNTEAFF. Looking up the rest from reference TRBV7-9 and TRBJ1-1 gives the full variable domain: DTGVSQNPRHKITKRGQNVTFRCDPISEHNRLYWYRQTLGQGPEFLTYFQNEAQLEKSRLLSDRFSAERPKGSFSTLEIQRTEQGDSAMYLCACSSRGRGNTEAFFGQGTRLTVV.

This clonotype was counted at least ten times. The chain carries TRBV25-1 and TRBJ2-3; TRBD2 agrees at 8 bases. With 4 bases clipped from V and 2 bases from J, the junction kept 5 bases outside the gene matches. The CDR3 runs to 15 residues. Germline V gives CDR1 MGHDK, CDR2 SYGVNS. The CDR3 protein is CASSALAGLTDTQYF. In DNA, the CDR3 is TGTGCCAGCAGTGCCCTAGCGGGCCTCACAGATACGCAGTATTTT.

The chain couples TRBV20-1 to TRBJ2-5; tentatively, D is TRBD1 or TRBD2 (5 bases each). From germline, CDR1 is DFQATT and CDR2 SNEGSKA (reference sequence). V was pared by 3 bases and J by 3 bases, with 11 bases between. CDR3 length: 13 residues. CDR3 in DNA: TGCAGTGCTAGCCCCGGGACGGAAGAGACCCAGTACTTC. Translation gives CSASPGTEETQYF.

The rearrangement links TRBV15 to TRBJ1-6; D unclear. Germline-derived CDR1 and CDR2 are LNHNV and YYDKDF (reference sequence). Trimming stripped 8 bases from V and 7 bases from J, with 18 bases between. The CDR3 extends over 15 amino acids. DNA of the CDR3: TGTGCCACCGCCACTCGGGCGACTAGGAATTCACCCCTCCACTTT. Its translation is CATATRATRNSPLHF.

J is TRBJ1-1 and V is TRBV11-2; D uncertain. This CDR3 is built from 15 residues. Deletions cut 0 bases from V and 5 bases from J, with 13 bases between. CDR1 and CDR2 from the germline V gene are SGHAT and FQNNGV. The DNA for the CDR3 is TGTGCCAGCAGCTTAGAGTTTTCCATGAGTACTGAAGCTTTCTTT. It is translated as CASSLEFSMSTEAFF.

This clonotype was recorded at least ten times. The chain combines TRBV20-1 with TRBJ2-7; 7 bases are a match to TRBD1. Germline values: CDR1 DFQATT, CDR2 SNEGSKA (reference sequence). This CDR3 is 15 amino acids long. V was pared by 4 bases and J by 6 bases, with 15 bases of the junction left unmatched. CDR3 protein: CSAIARRGGAGEQYF. In DNA form, the CDR3 reads TGCAGTGCTATCGCACGGAGAGGGGGCGCGGGCGAGCAGTACTTC.

This chain uses TRBV25-1 with TRBJ2-7; D unclear. Per germline, CDR1 MGHDK and CDR2 SYGVNS. The CDR3 totals 14 residues. Trimming stripped 6 bases from V and 2 bases from J, with 14 bases between. The CDR3 bases are TGTGCCAGCAGCTTAGTCCGGATCCCCTACGAGCAGTACTTC. Translation: CASSLVRIPYEQYF.

The chain combines TRBV29-1 with TRBJ2-3, with TRBD1 identical over 11 bases. The ends lost 5 bases at V and 7 bases at J; junction bases unmatched: 8. The CDR3 loop spans 14 amino acids. Germline lookup yields CDR1 SQVTM and CDR2 ANQGSEA. CDR3 bases: TGCAGCGTTCCACGGACAGGGGGCGGGTATACGCAGTATTTT. As protein: CSVPRTGGGYTQYF.

V gene TRBV27 combines with J gene TRBJ1-2; D uncertain. The CDR3 has 15 amino acids. Germline V gene data show CDR1 as MNHEY and CDR2 as SMNVEV (reference sequence). Trimming cost V 3 bases and J 8 bases, with 19 bases left between them. CDR3 in amino acids: CASSFGRGAPRGYTF. Written as DNA, the CDR3 is TGTGCCAGCAGTTTTGGACGAGGCGCCCCGAGGGGCTACACCTTC.

This clonotype was observed many times. The rearrangement links TRBV19 to TRBJ2-7, with 9 bases fitting TRBD1. Germline V gene sequence: CDR1 LNHDA, CDR2 SQIVND (reference sequence). V shed 3 bases, J shed 5 bases, and the junction held 5 bases outside the gene matches. The CDR3 loop spans 14 amino acids. DNA for the CDR3: TGTGCCAGTAGTATGGGGGACAGGGTAGACGAGCAGTACTTC. The encoded protein is CASSMGDRVDEQYF.

This clonotype came up many times. V usage is TRBV19 and J usage is TRBJ2-5, with D hard to call. The CDR3 spans 13 residues. The germline CDR1 and CDR2 sequences are LNHDA and SQIVND (reference sequence). Trimming shortened V by 3 bases and J by 2 bases, and 7 bases separated the two germline ends. CDR3 in amino acids: CASSMEQQETQYF. CDR3 DNA: TGTGCCAGTAGTATGGAACAGCAAGAGACCCAGTACTTC.

This clonotype was recorded at least ten times. The chain joins TRBV15 to TRBJ2-7; D may be TRBD1 (5 bases). The CDR3 extends over 15 amino acids. Germline values: CDR1 LNHNV, CDR2 YYDKDF (reference sequence). V lost 0 bases and J lost 5, with 14 bases in between. CDR3 DNA sequence: TGTGCCACCAGCAGAGATGGGGCTAGGAACCACGAGCAGTACTTC. This gives the protein CATSRDGARNHEQYF.

The V gene is TRBV15, the J gene TRBJ2-7; possible D gene TRBD2, 6 bases. In germline, CDR1 is LNHNV, CDR2 YYDKDF (reference sequence). This CDR3 region has 13 residues. Trimming took 8 bases from V and 4 from J, leaving 15 bases between them. The CDR3 spells CATSPTRFYEQYF. CDR3 nucleotides: TGTGCCACCTCTCCGACTAGGTTTTACGAGCAGTACTTC.

This clonotype was recorded many times. The DNA of the CDR3 is TGTGCCAGCAGCCTCTCTGACACAGATACGCAGTATTTT. Translation: CASSLSDTDTQYF. The chain uses TRBV7-6 and TRBJ2-3; no reliable D call. This CDR3 contains 13 residues. The germline gives CDR1 SGHVS, CDR2 FNYEAQ. V was trimmed by 5 bases and J by 2 bases, leaving 8 bases between them.

The chain links TRBV7-9 to TRBJ1-4; D is uncertain. Trimming left V 5 bases short and J 6 bases short, with 1 base between. This CDR3 has 10 amino acids. The germline V gene has CDR1 SEHNR and CDR2 FQNEAQ (reference sequence). The CDR3: CASSHEKLFF. CDR3 coding DNA: TGTGCCAGCAGCCATGAAAAACTGTTTTTT.

The CDR3 DNA follows: TGTGCCAGCAGCTTAGCTCCCGGGACAGGGCTCTACGAGCAGTACTTC. It yields the protein CASSLAPGTGLYEQYF. This sequence joins TRBV7-8 and TRBJ2-7; 9 bases match TRBD1. This CDR3 is built from 16 residues. CDR1 and CDR2 (germline): SGHVS, FQNEAQ. Trimming removed 0 bases from V and 3 bases from J; junction bases left unmatched: 6.

This clonotype has more than one count but fewer than ten. A much larger clone lies a single base off, so this may be a read error. The chain uses TRBV9 and TRBJ1-1; D possibly corresponds to TRBD1 (5 bases). CDR3 length: 15 residues. CDR1 and CDR2 from the germline V gene are SGDLS and YYNGEE. Trimming took off 0 bases at V and 1 base at J, with 10 bases between the two ends. In nucleotides, the CDR3 is TGTGCCAGCAGCGTAGGTGGGGCACCGAACACTGAAGCTTTCTTT. Translation: CASSVGGAPNTEAFF.

The V call is TRBV10-2, the J call TRBJ2-5, with D perhaps being TRBD1 or TRBD2 (5 bases each). The CDR3 runs to 17 residues. Germline CDR1 WSHSY, CDR2 SAAADI. Trimming cost V 3 bases and J 2 bases, with 19 bases left between them. As DNA, the CDR3 is TGCGCCAGCAGTGACCACAGGAGGACGGTGTTTCAAGAGACCCAGTACTTC. It translates to CASSDHRRTVFQETQYF.

V gene TRBV15 combines with J gene TRBJ2-7, with a weak D call TRBD2 (6 bases). Per the germline V gene, CDR1 is LNHNV and CDR2 is YYDKDF (reference sequence). The CDR3 runs 15 residues. Trimming took off 3 bases at V and 4 bases at J, with 16 bases between the two ends. The CDR3 sequence is CATSSPPAGGYEQYF. CDR3 coding DNA: TGTGCCACCAGCAGCCCCCCGGCAGGAGGGTACGAGCAGTACTTC.

Concerning this clonotype itself: This may arise from a read error, as a much more abundant clone is one base away. This chain connects TRBV30 to TRBJ2-1; the D gene is possibly TRBD1 (5 bases). Germline assignment: CDR1 GTSNPN and CDR2 SVGIG (reference sequence). The CDR3 length is 11 residues. V lost 3 bases to trimming and J lost 10 bases, with 10 bases between them. Here the CDR3 DNA reads TGTGCCTGGAGGACAGCATACGAGCAGTTCTTC. Translated: CAWRTAYEQFF.

The genes are TRBV20-1 and TRBJ2-7, with D possibly TRBD2 on 7 matching bases. Germline V CDR1 and CDR2: DFQATT, SNEGSKA (reference sequence). The CDR3 length is 12 residues. CDR3 loop: CSVGGAAYEQYF. The DNA of the CDR3 is TGCAGCGTAGGGGGGGCAGCATACGAGCAGTACTTC.

This clonotype was seen once. The chain recombines TRBV5-4 with TRBJ2-1, with 9 nucleotides matching TRBD1. The J segment lost 4 bases and the V segment lost 0 bases, leaving 2 bases of the junction unmatched. This CDR3 has 15 residues. CDR1 and CDR2 from the germline V gene are SGHNT and YYREEE (reference sequence). CDR3 amino acids: CASSLGGTGYNEQFF. The DNA of the CDR3 is TGTGCCAGCAGCTTGGGTGGGACAGGGTACAATGAGCAGTTCTTC.

This clonotype occurred many times. V and J are TRBV24-1 and TRBJ2-5, with 7 bases lining up with TRBD1. Per germline, CDR1 KGHDR and CDR2 SFDVKD. Trimming at V came to 1 base and at J to 4 bases, leaving 11 bases not matched to a gene. This CDR3 contains 17 residues. The CDR3 loop reads CATSDLGVGGAAETQYF. The CDR3 region has the DNA TGTGCCACCAGTGATTTAGGGGTAGGGGGCGCGGCAGAGACCCAGTACTTC.

The rearrangement links TRBV19 to TRBJ2-6; tentatively, D is TRBD2 (5 bases). The V gene's germline CDR1 is LNHDA and CDR2 SQIVND (reference sequence). There are 15 residues in the CDR3. The ends were cut back, 6 bases at V and 1 base at J, with 10 bases in the middle. CDR3 amino acids: CASSRTLSGANVLTF. The CDR3 DNA reads as TGTGCCAGTAGCCGGACTCTATCTGGGGCCAACGTCCTGACTTTC.

V gene TRBV4-1 combines with J gene TRBJ2-1, with 10 nucleotides matching TRBD2. Germline trimming cut 4 bases from V and 8 bases from J; bases unmatched to any gene: 8. There are 15 residues in the CDR3. CDR1 and CDR2 from the germline V gene are MGHRA and YSYEKL. CDR3 DNA sequence: TGCGCCAGCAGCCCACGAGCTAGCGGGAGACATGAGCAGTTCTTC. This sequence encodes CASSPRASGRHEQFF.

J is TRBJ2-5 and V is TRBV4-1; TRBD1 is a possible D gene (6 bases). In germline, CDR1 is MGHRA, CDR2 YSYEKL. This CDR3 has 16 amino acids. Trimming took off 0 bases at V and 0 bases at J, with 11 bases between the two ends. CDR3 residues: CASSQDNGQYQETQYF. The CDR3 nucleotides are TGCGCCAGCAGCCAAGATAACGGACAGTACCAAGAGACCCAGTACTTC.

This clonotype was detected only a few times. The gene calls are TRBV9 and TRBJ1-1, with D hard to call. The CDR3 sequence is 15 residues long. The germline gives CDR1 SGDLS, CDR2 YYNGEE. V was cut by 3 bases and J by 2 bases, with 14 bases left in between. For the CDR3, the DNA is TGTGCCAGCAGCGGAGGCCAGTTAGGAAACACTGAAGCTTTCTTT. This translates into CASSGGQLGNTEAFF.

This clonotype was detected many times. The chain recombines TRBV4-1 with TRBJ1-2; 8 positions agree with TRBD1. The ends lost 0 bases at V and 7 bases at J; junction bases unmatched: 10. CDR1 and CDR2 from the germline V gene are MGHRA and YSYEKL. The CDR3 covers 16 residues. CDR3: CASSQDSRTGSPGYTF. CDR3 coding DNA: TGCGCCAGCAGCCAAGATAGCAGGACAGGGAGTCCTGGCTACACCTTC.

Many counts were recorded for this clonotype. This chain links TRBV10-3 with TRBJ2-5; TRBD2 matches 13 bases. CDR3 length: 14 amino acids. Germline V CDR1 and CDR2: ENHRY, SYGVKD. Trimming at V came to 10 bases and at J to 4 bases, leaving 6 bases not matched to a gene. In nucleotides, the CDR3 is TGTGCCACTCAAACTAGCGGGGGGGGAGAGACCCAGTACTTC. Translation gives CATQTSGGGETQYF.

The gene calls are TRBV30 and TRBJ2-1; unclear D gene. Germline CDR1 and CDR2: GTSNPN and SVGIG (reference sequence). With 2 bases removed from V and 5 bases from J, the gap between germline ends came to 4 bases. The CDR3 is 11 residues long. The CDR3 region is CAWSRDNEQFF. In DNA, the CDR3 is TGTGCCTGGAGTAGAGACAATGAGCAGTTCTTC.